The 20 T cell receptor beta chains presented below share a single source sample, sequenced in a study of beta chain features in type 1 diabetes. What was sequenced were expressed TCRB transcripts, since all of the isolated RNA had been reverse transcribed. Profiling relied on immunoSEQ multiplex PCR, and the TCRdb table lists in-frame clones only, not all of them. The sample yields 450,000 or so clones, about an eighth seen once. What was sequenced was naive CD4+ T cells from blood. These receptor sequences come from a young woman in good health.

The chain links TRBV11-1 to TRBJ1-5, with TRBD1 identical over 7 bases. Germline CDR1 is SGHAT and CDR2 is FQDESV (reference sequence). The ends lost 5 bases at V and 4 bases at J; junction bases unmatched: 2. This CDR3 has 13 amino acids. The chain's CDR3 is CASSPGGNQPQHF. The DNA for the CDR3 is TGTGCCAGCAGCCCAGGGGGTAATCAGCCCCAGCATTTT.

This clone was detected a few times. V gene TRBV7-3 combines with J gene TRBJ2-3; D may correspond to TRBD1 or TRBD2 (6 bases each). The V gene lost 1 base and the J gene lost 5 bases, with 10 bases spanning the gap. From germline, CDR1 is SGHTA and CDR2 FQGTGA. This CDR3 spans 14 amino acids. CDR3 amino acids: CASSLKGGQDTQYF. For the CDR3, the DNA is TGTGCCAGCAGCTTAAAGGGGGGTCAAGATACGCAGTATTTT.

The V and J genes are TRBV19 and TRBJ2-7, with D hard to call. Germline CDR1 reads LNHDA; CDR2 reads SQIVND (reference sequence). The CDR3 covers 15 residues. Trimming cost V 5 bases and J 0 bases, with 14 bases left between them. In DNA, the CDR3 is TGTGCCAGTAGTCGAACTCCCGATAGCTCCTACGAGCAGTACTTC. Translation gives CASSRTPDSSYEQYF.

The genes are TRBV5-4 and TRBJ2-1; no clear D. CDR3 size: 14 residues. V was shortened by 2 bases and J by 5 bases, with 11 bases between the two germline ends. Germline V gives CDR1 SGHNT, CDR2 YYREEE (reference sequence). The CDR3 protein is CASSFRTANNEQFF. Here the CDR3 DNA reads TGTGCCAGCAGCTTCCGTACAGCGAACAATGAGCAGTTCTTC.

This clone was recorded a few times. Additional DNA sequences in this sample encode the identical CDR3. The rearrangement links TRBV9 to TRBJ2-3; no clear D gene. CDR3 size: 12 residues. The ends were cut back, 0 bases at V and 6 bases at J, with 5 bases in the middle. Germline values: CDR1 SGDLS, CDR2 YYNGEE. This chain's CDR3 is CASSVGADTQYF. Here the CDR3 DNA reads TGTGCCAGCAGCGTAGGTGCGGATACGCAGTATTTT.

This clone was seen a handful of times. This chain connects TRBV19 to TRBJ2-7, with D possibly matching TRBD1 (5 bases). The germline gives CDR1 LNHDA, CDR2 SQIVND (reference sequence). Trimming took off 5 bases at V and 5 bases at J, with 16 bases between the two ends. The CDR3 is 14 residues long. The DNA of the CDR3 is TGTGCCAGTAGTGATCGTCCAGGGTACGACGAGCAGTACTTC. It is translated as CASSDRPGYDEQYF.

In this sample, this clone turned up a few times. The chain employs TRBV18 and TRBJ1-1; D possibly corresponds to TRBD1 (5 bases). V gave up 4 bases and J gave up 3 bases, with 9 bases separating them. Germline V gene data show CDR1 as KGHSH and CDR2 as LQKENI. CDR3 length equals 13 residues. CDR3 amino acids: CASSQGMDTEAFF. The DNA of the CDR3 is TGTGCCAGCTCACAGGGGATGGACACTGAAGCTTTCTTT.

This clone was seen only a few times. CDR3 region: CSVVWGYTGELFF. CDR3 sequence (DNA): TGCAGCGTTGTCTGGGGGTACACCGGGGAGCTGTTTTTT. This chain joins TRBV29-1 and TRBJ2-2; the D call may be TRBD1 or TRBD2 (5 bases each). The V gene lost 4 bases and the J gene lost 3 bases, with 9 bases spanning the gap. CDR1 is SQVTM and CDR2 is ANQGSEA in the germline V gene. The CDR3 covers 13 residues.

This chain links TRBV5-1 with TRBJ2-2; D is undetermined. The CDR3 consists of 16 residues. V shed 3 bases and J shed 1 base, with 13 bases lying between them. Germline CDR1 is SGHRS and CDR2 is YFSETQ. CDR3: CASSSASRQNTGELFF. CDR3 bases: TGCGCCAGCAGCTCGGCTTCGAGGCAGAACACCGGGGAGCTGTTTTTT.

This clone has only a few counts. This chain uses TRBV4-3 with TRBJ2-3; 9 bases are shared with TRBD2. From germline, CDR1 is LGHNA and CDR2 YSLEER. The CDR3 has 16 amino acids. The junction had 6 bases not matched to a gene; V was cut back by 0 bases and J by 5 bases. The CDR3: CASSQEAGLAIDTQYF. The CDR3 nucleotides read TGCGCCAGCAGCCAAGAGGCGGGACTAGCAATAGATACGCAGTATTTT.

There are a few counts of this clone. The J gene is TRBJ2-1, the V gene TRBV7-9, with 8 bases aligning to TRBD2. CDR1 is SEHNR, CDR2 FQNEAQ, per germline (reference sequence). V was clipped by 2 bases and J by 6 bases; unmatched bases: 6. The CDR3 sequence is 15 residues long. The CDR3 nucleotides read TGTGCCAGCAGCTTAAGAGCGGGAGATATCAATGAGCAGTTCTTC. Residues: CASSLRAGDINEQFF. Full variable domain (outside the CDR3, taken from reference TRBV7-9 and TRBJ2-1): DTGVSQNPRHKITKRGQNVTFRCDPISEHNRLYWYRQTLGQGPEFLTYFQNEAQLEKSRLLSDRFSAERPKGSFSTLEIQRTEQGDSAMYLCASSLRAGDINEQFFGPGTRLTVL.

The genes are TRBV6-5 and TRBJ2-6; the D gene is possibly TRBD1 (6 bases). This CDR3 region has 15 residues. Germline V gives CDR1 MNHEY, CDR2 SVGAGI. The V gene lost 6 bases and the J gene lost 2 bases, with 11 bases spanning the gap. This CDR3 is CASRTTGTGANVLTF. The CDR3 bases are TGTGCCAGCAGAACTACAGGGACTGGGGCCAACGTCCTGACTTTC.

The chain links TRBV7-9 to TRBJ2-7, with TRBD2 identical over 9 bases. Trimming cost V 11 bases and J 3 bases; bases outside gene matches: 14. Germline V CDR1 and CDR2: SEHNR, FQNEAQ (reference sequence). The CDR3 length is 15 residues. In nucleotides, the CDR3 is TGTGCCCTCCGGTACCCTAGCGGGGACAACTACGAGCAGTACTTC. The encoded protein is CALRYPSGDNYEQYF.

The chain couples TRBV7-2 to TRBJ2-1, with D possibly matching TRBD2 (6 bases). The CDR3 consists of 18 residues. The V gene's germline CDR1 is SGHTA and CDR2 FQGNSA. The ends were cut back, 0 bases at V and 0 bases at J, with 15 bases in the middle. The CDR3 sequence: CASSLALGAGSSYNEQFF. The CDR3, as DNA: TGTGCCAGCAGCTTAGCTCTAGGGGCGGGAAGCTCCTACAATGAGCAGTTCTTC.

This clone was observed a few times. The chain links TRBV7-8 to TRBJ1-1, with D perhaps TRBD1 (5 bases). CDR1 and CDR2 (germline): SGHVS, FQNEAQ. The CDR3 runs to 14 residues. The V and J ends lost 6 bases and 1 base respectively, with 12 bases between them. The CDR3 nucleotides are TGTGCCAGCAGTCCGACAGAAGCGAACACTGAAGCTTTCTTT. Protein product: CASSPTEANTEAFF.

This clone was counted a few times. The gene calls are TRBV7-8 and TRBJ2-7, with D perhaps matching TRBD1 (6 bases). Germline V lookup: CDR1 SGHVS, CDR2 FQNEAQ. The length of the CDR3 is 14 residues. V lost 7 bases and J 3 bases, leaving 16 bases between the germline ends. The CDR3 coding sequence is TGTGCCAGCACCTTTACAGGGTTAATCTACGAGCAGTACTTC. It translates to CASTFTGLIYEQYF.

The V and J genes are TRBV29-1 and TRBJ2-5; 8 bases match TRBD1. The ends lost 6 bases at V and 5 bases at J; junction bases unmatched: 8. The CDR3 extends over 13 amino acids. The V gene's germline CDR1 is SQVTM and CDR2 ANQGSEA. DNA for the CDR3: TGCAGCGTCGGACAGGGTACAGAGGAGACCCAGTACTTC. Translated: CSVGQGTEETQYF. Together with reference TRBV29-1 and TRBJ2-5, the CDR3 gives the full variable domain: SAVISQKPSRDICQRGTSLTIQCQVDSQVTMMFWYRQQPGQSLTLIATANQGSEATYESGFVIDKFPISRPNLTFSTLTVSNMSPEDSSIYLCSVGQGTEETQYFGPGTRLLVL.

J is TRBJ1-4 and V is TRBV28, with 10 bases matching TRBD1. This CDR3 region has 13 residues. The V and J ends lost 11 bases and 9 bases, in that order; junction bases with no gene match: 9. Germline loops: CDR1 MDHEN, CDR2 SYDVKM. CDR3 bases: TGTGCCGCGAAGGACAGGGGGAGGAAAAAACTGTTTTTT. Translating gives CAAKDRGRKKLFF.

This chain links TRBV29-1 with TRBJ2-3; no clear D. The germline V and J ends were trimmed by 4 bases and 0 bases, with 14 bases remaining between them. CDR1 SQVTM and CDR2 ANQGSEA come from the germline V gene. There are 15 residues in the CDR3. This chain's CDR3 is CSVAGSPSSTDTQYF. In DNA form, the CDR3 reads TGCAGCGTTGCTGGGTCTCCCTCAAGCACAGATACGCAGTATTTT.

This clone came up a few times. Additional DNA sequences in this sample encode the identical CDR3. The rearrangement links TRBV9 to TRBJ2-3, with D perhaps matching TRBD2 (5 bases). With 2 bases removed from V and 5 bases from J, the gap between germline ends came to 6 bases. CDR3 length: 12 amino acids. CDR1 and CDR2 from the germline V gene are SGDLS and YYNGEE. The CDR3 sequence is CASSVSGDTQYF. CDR3 nucleotide sequence: TGTGCCAGCAGCGTCAGCGGAGATACGCAGTATTTT.